This T cell receptor beta chain originates from a study of T cell repertoires in cytomegalovirus infection. A single record per CDR3 protein comes from TCRdb applying MiXCR to the reads. This sample carries about 260,000 distinct CDR3 sequences, roughly 13% of them seen once, and the ten largest clones take roughly 8.7%. The sample was PBMCs. The clonotype originates from a human donor in good health (CMV status not recorded). Some clones in this sample may be carry-over from other donors' samples.

The chain's CDR3 is CATSDVGGQQDTQYF. CDR3 in DNA: TGTGCCACCAGTGATGTCGGGGGACAACAAGATACGCAGTATTTT. The genes are TRBV24-1 and TRBJ2-3; tentatively, D is TRBD1 or TRBD2 (6 bases each). The CDR3 extends over 15 amino acids. Per the germline V gene, CDR1 is KGHDR and CDR2 is SFDVKD. Deletions cut 3 bases from V and 5 bases from J, with 14 bases between.